Following are 17 T cell receptor beta chains from one sample sequenced in a study of T-cell reconstitution after alpha-beta-depleted transplantation in children. A library of TCRbeta sequences, prepared with unique molecular identifiers, was generated. TCRdb re-analysed the PCR reads in MiXCR, keeping a single row per CDR3 protein. In the table there are about 980,000 distinct CDR3 sequences, less than 30% of which are singletons. The sample consisted of PBMCs, mostly from graft donor cells, taken 360 days after TCRalphabeta/CD19-depleted stem cell transplant. All receptors derive from a boy younger than two who had a stem cell transplant for SCID, so the T cells may come from the graft donor.

This sequence joins TRBV24-1 and TRBJ2-5, with unresolved D. The CDR3 spans 15 residues. V lost 3 bases and J 5 bases, leaving 15 bases between the germline ends. The germline V gene encodes CDR1 KGHDR and CDR2 SFDVKD. The CDR3 coding sequence is TGTGCCACCAGTGATCGCTACGCGATAGGGGAGACCCAGTACTTC. It is translated as CATSDRYAIGETQYF.

V gene TRBV12-3 or TRBV12-4 combines with J gene TRBJ2-1; D call uncertain. V lost 5 bases to trimming and J lost 7 bases, with 18 bases between them. The length of the CDR3 is 15 residues. The CDR3 sequence: CASSTRTQNSNEQFF. The CDR3 DNA is TGTGCCAGCAGTACCCGGACGCAGAATTCAAATGAGCAGTTCTTC.

This clonotype has a handful of counts. The V gene is TRBV20-1, the J gene TRBJ2-4; the D is unclear. V lost 3 bases, J lost 3 bases, and 15 bases lay in between. This CDR3 has 15 residues. CDR1 DFQATT and CDR2 SNEGSKA come from the germline V gene (reference sequence). CDR3 bases: TGCAGTGCTAGGGCGTCTAGTAGCCTCAAAAACATTCAGTACTTC. Its translation: CSARASSSLKNIQYF.

This clonotype was detected a few times. V and J are TRBV28 and TRBJ2-2; D is possibly TRBD1 or TRBD2 (5 bases each). The V end lost 7 bases, the J end lost 6 bases, and 9 bases lay between the germline ends. The CDR3 has 12 amino acids. CDR1 and CDR2 (germline): MDHEN, SYDVKM. CDR3 sequence reads: CASTWGSGELFF. CDR3 DNA sequence: TGTGCCAGCACCTGGGGGTCCGGGGAGCTGTTTTTT.

The chain carries TRBV5-1 and TRBJ2-1, with 9 bases matching TRBD2. This CDR3 has 15 residues. The germline CDR1 and CDR2 sequences are SGHRS and YFSETQ. V lost 4 bases and J lost 6; bases outside the gene matches: 8. The CDR3 sequence: CASSLQAGGPNEQFF. The DNA of the CDR3 is TGCGCCAGCAGCCTCCAAGCGGGGGGCCCCAATGAGCAGTTCTTC.

The chain is built from TRBV6-5 and TRBJ2-7; the match to TRBD1 covers 7 bases. Germline-derived CDR1 and CDR2 are MNHEY and SVGAGI. This CDR3 has 15 amino acids. V lost 4 bases, J lost 3 bases, and 9 bases stayed unmatched. CDR3 protein: CASSSPDRAHYEQYF. CDR3 nucleotide sequence: TGTGCCAGCAGTTCACCAGACAGGGCCCACTACGAGCAGTACTTC.

This clonotype appeared a few times. The rearrangement joins TRBV12-3 or TRBV12-4 to TRBJ2-1, with a possible D match to TRBD1 (6 bases). The CDR3 sequence is 13 residues long. V lost 6 bases and J 11 bases, leaving 17 bases between the germline ends. The CDR3 nucleotides are TGTGCCAGCAGAAGGGGGTTTATCGAGAAGCAGTTCTTC. This gives the protein CASRRGFIEKQFF.

CDR3 nucleotides: TGTGCCAGCAGTGAATTGGTAGGGTTGAGCTCCTACGAGCAGTACTTC. Protein: CASSELVGLSSYEQYF. V and J are TRBV2 and TRBJ2-7; D gene unclear. V was clipped by 2 bases and J by 0 bases, with 14 bases between them. The CDR3 contains 16 residues. Germline values: CDR1 SNHLY, CDR2 FYNNEI.

The sample holds many counts of this clonotype. This sequence joins TRBV28 and TRBJ2-1, with D perhaps matching TRBD2 (5 bases). The CDR3 has 15 residues. With 3 bases removed from V and 6 bases from J, the gap between germline ends came to 15 bases. The germline V gene has CDR1 MDHEN and CDR2 SYDVKM. CDR3 sequence (DNA): TGTGCCAGCAGTTTCCGGCCACCGCGGGCCAATGAGCAGTTCTTC. Encoded protein: CASSFRPPRANEQFF.

This chain uses TRBV10-2 with TRBJ2-2, with 7 positions matching TRBD1. The CDR3 contains 14 residues. Germline loops: CDR1 WSHSY, CDR2 SAAADI. The J segment lost 0 bases and the V segment lost 9 bases, leaving 4 bases of the junction unmatched. The CDR3 nucleotides read TGCGCCAGGTCGGGACAGTCGAACACCGGGGAGCTGTTTTTT. It encodes CARSGQSNTGELFF.

This chain connects TRBV13 to TRBJ2-7; 7 bases match TRBD2. The CDR3 spans 13 residues. V shed 8 bases, J shed 2 bases, and the junction held 6 bases outside the gene matches. Germline lookup yields CDR1 PRHDT and CDR2 FYEKMQ (reference sequence). The CDR3 region has the DNA TGTGCCAGCGTCGGGGGGAACACCTACGAGCAGTACTTC. This encodes CASVGGNTYEQYF. The variable domain in full, completed from reference TRBV13 and TRBJ2-7, reads AAGVIQSPRHLIKEKRETATLKCYPIPRHDTVYWYQQGPGQDPQFLISFYEKMQSDKGSIPDRFSAQQFSDYHSELNMSSLELGDSALYFCASVGGNTYEQYFGPGTRLTVT.

This clonotype was counted between two and nine times. This rearrangement joins TRBV5-1 to TRBJ1-1; D is possibly TRBD1 (5 bases). Trimming took 1 base from V and 6 from J, leaving 13 bases between them. The CDR3 is 14 amino acids. Germline V gene sequence: CDR1 SGHRS, CDR2 YFSETQ. The chain's CDR3 is CASSLRVGRAEAFF. The CDR3 region has the DNA TGCGCCAGCAGCTTGCGGGTGGGGCGTGCTGAAGCTTTCTTT.

The V call is TRBV12-3 or TRBV12-4, the J call TRBJ1-2; no reliable D call. This CDR3 has 15 residues. V was cut by 6 bases and J by 4 bases, with 18 bases left in between. The CDR3 here is CASRPGLRETYGYTF. CDR3 DNA: TGTGCCAGCAGGCCCGGACTTCGAGAAACCTATGGCTACACCTTC.

V and J are TRBV5-5 and TRBJ1-6, with D possibly TRBD1 on 6 matching bases. Trimming took 2 bases from V and 10 from J, leaving 13 bases between them. The CDR3 runs 14 residues. CDR1 and CDR2 from the germline V gene are SGHKS and YYEKEE (reference sequence). CDR3 DNA: TGTGCCAGCAGCTTCGGTCTAGGGGGATCACCCCTCCACTTT. It encodes CASSFGLGGSPLHF.

This chain connects TRBV5-1 to TRBJ2-3; no firm D call. Trimming took 7 bases from V and 2 from J, leaving 14 bases between them. This CDR3 comprises 14 residues. The germline CDR1 and CDR2 sequences are SGHRS and YFSETQ. The DNA for the CDR3 is TGCGCCAGCTGCCACTCCACCTCCACAGATACGCAGTATTTT. Translated, it gives CASCHSTSTDTQYF. Drawing the rest from reference TRBV5-1 and TRBJ2-3, the complete variable domain is KAGVTQTPRYLIKTRGQQVTLSCSPISGHRSVSWYQQTPGQGLQFLFEYFSETQRNKGNFPGRFSGRQFSNSRSEMNVSTLELGDSALYLCASCHSTSTDTQYFGPGTRLTVL.

This clonotype occurred a few times. The V gene is TRBV27, the J gene TRBJ2-7, with D perhaps TRBD2 (7 bases). V lost 6 bases to trimming and J lost 5 bases, with 23 bases between them. CDR1 is MNHEY, CDR2 SMNVEV, per germline (reference sequence). The length of the CDR3 is 16 residues. The CDR3, as DNA: TGTGCCAGCAGCCCGGTAAGAAAGGGCGGGGGCCACGAGCAGTACTTC. It is translated as CASSPVRKGGGHEQYF.

J is TRBJ1-4 and V is TRBV28; tentatively, D is TRBD1 (5 bases). Germline CDR1 reads MDHEN; CDR2 reads SYDVKM. The V and J ends lost 2 bases and 7 bases respectively, with 14 bases between them. This CDR3 region has 15 residues. CDR3 in amino acids: CASSLGEGFGEKLFF. CDR3 DNA: TGTGCCAGCAGTTTAGGCGAGGGGTTCGGTGAAAAACTGTTTTTT.